What follows is one T cell receptor beta chain and its context. Study processing details: It was from reference gene primer amplification that nucleated cell counts were estimated. Sequencing used immunoSEQ multiplex PCR; TCRdb keeps in-frame clones, though not all of them. The V and J calls and clone size come from that table; D and trimming were worked out from the DNA. The table records approximately 140,000 clones, 70% to 90% of them present only once. This entry belongs to a study of blood T cell repertoires in COVID-19. Across the study: Samples of COVID-19 (acute and convalescent) were obtained from the United States, Italy and Spain. Sources were T cells, B-cell-depleted T cells, or PBMCs; the material itself was cDNA or gDNA.

The receptor comes from a woman between 55 and 75 years old with acute or convalescent COVID-19. Sequenced: peripheral blood.

The CDR3 coding sequence is TGTGCCAGTAGCATCGGACAGGATCAGCCCCAGCATTTT. The encoded protein is CASSIGQDQPQHF. The chain links TRBV19 to TRBJ1-5, with TRBD1 identical over 7 bases. V was pared by 6 bases and J by 5 bases, with 4 bases of the junction left unmatched. Germline CDR1 LNHDA, CDR2 SQIVND (reference sequence). The CDR3 contains 13 residues.